These 3 T cell receptor beta chains share one sample of origin, sequenced in a study of prognosis after radiotherapy for stage I lung cancer. Two-round multiplex PCR amplified TCR beta CDR3 from genomic DNA. Primers were specific to each TRBV and TRBJ gene in first-round PCR. TCRdb called the multiplex PCR reads again in MiXCR, with one record for every CDR3 protein. The repertoire holds around 13,000 distinct CDR3 sequences, with 25% to 30% as singletons. The source material was PBMCs, sampled before or after stereotactic body radiation therapy (not recorded which). The receptors derive from a donor aged 50 or older with non-small cell lung cancer.

Note on this clonotype: It is likely a read error: a sequence one base away is far more abundant. CDR3 loop: CASRTKAGGGYEQFF. The CDR3 DNA sequence: TGTGCCAGCAGGACGAAGGCAGGGGGCGGCTACGAGCAGTTCTTC. This chain connects TRBV11-2 to TRBJ2-1; 8 bases match TRBD1. The CDR3 consists of 15 residues. Germline V gene data show CDR1 as SGHAT and CDR2 as FQNNGV. J gave up 10 bases and V 6 bases, and 14 bases lay outside the gene matches.

By proportion, this clonotype is medium-sized. This chain uses TRBV6-1 with TRBJ1-2; 9 positions match TRBD1. Trimming removed 6 bases from V and 12 bases from J; junction bases left unmatched: 11. Germline values: CDR1 MNHNS, CDR2 SASEGT. The CDR3 loop spans 13 amino acids. This chain's CDR3 is CASSMDRGRFHTF. The CDR3 DNA follows: TGTGCCAGCAGCATGGACAGGGGAAGGTTCCACACCTTC.

This clonotype counts as medium-sized. The chain has TRBV28 and TRBJ2-3; D remains unclear. V lost 6 bases to trimming and J lost 0 bases, with 7 bases between them. The germline V gene encodes CDR1 MDHEN and CDR2 SYDVKM. The CDR3 sequence is 13 residues long. The CDR3 reads CASRPLSTDTQYF. DNA for the CDR3: TGTGCCAGCAGGCCGCTTAGCACAGATACGCAGTATTTT.